This entry is about one T cell receptor (beta chain). The target of this receptor is not known. There are no base qualities to consult, and no much larger clone falls within one base. Survey-level sequencing on the immunoSEQ platform was used to profile TCR beta chain repertoires. Per the authors' processing: CDR3 amino acid length spectratypes and V-J pairing frequencies were compared, and repertoire diversity was measured with the inverse Simpson index. TCR beta CDR3 sequences were matched against VDJdb to annotate clonotypes specific to SARS-CoV-2, CMV, influenza A and EBV. Held by TCRdb, this immuneACCESS table contains in-frame sequences only and omits some clones. Under half of the omission traces to an unresolved V gene where checked; the cause of the rest is unknown. The DNA was the basis for D and trimming; V, J and clone size are from that table. Present in this sample are under 55,000 clones, roughly 93% of which were seen just once. Approximately 12% of the sample is taken by the ten largest.

According to the germline V gene (reference sequence), CDR1 reads MNHNY and CDR2 reads SVGAGI. The trim is 6 bases for V and 1 base for J, with a gap of 13 bases between the germline ends. The CDR3 runs 15 residues from the cysteine to the phenylalanine. Only CDR3 DNA is held: 45 bases, read in frame from base 1. This sample is part of a study (dated by TCRdb to the early 2020s). PBMCs were separated from peripheral blood, and TCR beta sequencing was performed on genomic DNA obtained from unsorted PBMCs. The investigation overall reported the following: According to the authors, more investigation is needed, including longitudinal sampling and evaluation of a control group.

The rearrangement combines TRBV6-6 with TRBJ2-1; 6 matching bases give a weak D call of TRBD1. The receptor comes from a middle-aged man with rheumatoid arthritis. Sequencing was done on a sample of PBMCs. The CDR3 is CASSSDRRSYNEQFF. Read as DNA, the sequence is TGTGCCAGCAGCTCCGACAGGAGGTCCTACAATGAGCAGTTCTTC.